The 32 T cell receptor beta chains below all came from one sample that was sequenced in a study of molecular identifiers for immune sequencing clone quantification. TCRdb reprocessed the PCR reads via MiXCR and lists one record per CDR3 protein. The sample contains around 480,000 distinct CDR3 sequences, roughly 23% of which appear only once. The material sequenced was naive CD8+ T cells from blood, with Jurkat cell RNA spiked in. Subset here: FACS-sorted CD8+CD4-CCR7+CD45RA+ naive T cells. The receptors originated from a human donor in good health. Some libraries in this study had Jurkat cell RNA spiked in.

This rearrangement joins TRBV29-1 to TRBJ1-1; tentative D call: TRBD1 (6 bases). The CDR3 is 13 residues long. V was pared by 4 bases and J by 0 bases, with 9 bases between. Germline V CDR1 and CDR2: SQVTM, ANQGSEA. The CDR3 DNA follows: TGCAGCGTTGGGGACACCTTGAACACTGAAGCTTTCTTT. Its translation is CSVGDTLNTEAFF.

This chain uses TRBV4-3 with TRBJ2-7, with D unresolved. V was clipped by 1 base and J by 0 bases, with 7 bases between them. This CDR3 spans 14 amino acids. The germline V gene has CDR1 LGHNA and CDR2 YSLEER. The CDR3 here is CASSQGVTSYEQYF. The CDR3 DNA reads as TGCGCCAGCAGCCAAGGGGTCACCTCCTACGAGCAGTACTTC.

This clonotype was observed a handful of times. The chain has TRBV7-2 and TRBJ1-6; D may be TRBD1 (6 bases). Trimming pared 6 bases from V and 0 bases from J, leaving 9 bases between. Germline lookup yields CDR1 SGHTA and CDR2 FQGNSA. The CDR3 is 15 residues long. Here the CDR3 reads CASRWTDSYNSPLHF. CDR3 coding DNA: TGTGCCAGCAGATGGACAGACTCCTATAATTCACCCCTCCACTTT.

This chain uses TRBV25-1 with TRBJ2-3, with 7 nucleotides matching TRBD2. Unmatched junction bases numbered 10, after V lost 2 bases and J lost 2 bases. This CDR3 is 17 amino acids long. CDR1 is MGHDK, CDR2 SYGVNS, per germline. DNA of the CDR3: TGTGCCAGCAGTGAAGGGCCCTCTAGCGGCTACACAGATACGCAGTATTTT. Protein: CASSEGPSSGYTDTQYF. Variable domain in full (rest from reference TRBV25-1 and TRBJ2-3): EADIYQTPRYLVIGTGKKITLECSQTMGHDKMYWYQQDPGMELHLIHYSYGVNSTEKGDLSSESTVSRIRTEHFPLTLESARPSHTSQYLCASSEGPSSGYTDTQYFGPGTRLTVL.

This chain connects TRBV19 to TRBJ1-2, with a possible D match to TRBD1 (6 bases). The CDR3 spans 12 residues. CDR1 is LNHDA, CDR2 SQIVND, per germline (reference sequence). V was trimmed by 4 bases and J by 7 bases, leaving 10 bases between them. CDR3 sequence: CASSTPGAGYTF. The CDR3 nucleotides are TGTGCCAGTAGTACCCCAGGGGCTGGCTACACCTTC.

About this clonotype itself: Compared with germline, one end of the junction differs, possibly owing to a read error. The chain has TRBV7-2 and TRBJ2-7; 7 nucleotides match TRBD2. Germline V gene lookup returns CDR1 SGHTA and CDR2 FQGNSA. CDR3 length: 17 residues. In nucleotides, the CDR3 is TGTGCCGGCAGCAAAGGGACTACCCCTAGGAGCTCCTACGAGCAGTACTTC. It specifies CAGSKGTTPRSSYEQYF.

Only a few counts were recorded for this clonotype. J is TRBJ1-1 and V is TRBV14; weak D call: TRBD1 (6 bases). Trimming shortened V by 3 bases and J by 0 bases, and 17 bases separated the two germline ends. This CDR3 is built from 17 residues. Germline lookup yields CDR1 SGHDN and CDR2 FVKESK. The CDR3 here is CASSHGTRSLMNTEAFF. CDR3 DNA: TGTGCCAGCAGCCACGGGACACGGTCTCTTATGAACACTGAAGCTTTCTTT.

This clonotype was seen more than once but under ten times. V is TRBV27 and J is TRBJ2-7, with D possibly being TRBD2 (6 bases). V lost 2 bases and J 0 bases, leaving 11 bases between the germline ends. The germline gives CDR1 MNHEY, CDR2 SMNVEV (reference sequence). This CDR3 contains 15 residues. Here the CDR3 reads CASSLRGGFSYEQYF. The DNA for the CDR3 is TGTGCCAGCAGTTTACGCGGAGGGTTCTCCTACGAGCAGTACTTC.

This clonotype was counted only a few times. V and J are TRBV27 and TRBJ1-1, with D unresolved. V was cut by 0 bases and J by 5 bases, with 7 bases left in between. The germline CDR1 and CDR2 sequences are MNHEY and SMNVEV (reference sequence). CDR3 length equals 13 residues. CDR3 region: CASSLSSSTEAFF. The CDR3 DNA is TGTGCCAGCAGTTTATCGTCGTCTACTGAAGCTTTCTTT.

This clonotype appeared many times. The CDR3 region is CASSQTTTGDTQYF. The CDR3 DNA follows: TGTGCCAGCAGCCAAACCACGACAGGGGATACGCAGTATTTT. V and J are TRBV14 and TRBJ2-3; 7 bases fit TRBD1. The V gene end was trimmed by 2 bases and the J gene end by 6 bases; junction bases not matched to a gene: 5. CDR1 is SGHDN and CDR2 is FVKESK in the germline V gene. The CDR3 totals 14 residues.

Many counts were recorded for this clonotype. CDR3 sequence (DNA): TGTGCCAGCAGTTACTCGACAGACACAGATACGCAGTATTTT. Its protein product is CASSYSTDTDTQYF. The chain is built from TRBV6-2 or TRBV6-3 and TRBJ2-3, with D possibly TRBD1 on 5 matching bases. The CDR3 covers 14 residues. With 0 bases removed from V and 2 bases from J, the gap between germline ends came to 6 bases. Looked up from germline, CDR1 is MNHEY and CDR2 is SVGEGT.

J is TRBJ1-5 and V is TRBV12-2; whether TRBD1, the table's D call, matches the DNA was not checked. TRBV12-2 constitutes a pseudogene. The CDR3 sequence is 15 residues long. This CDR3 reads CASRGRDGENQPQHF. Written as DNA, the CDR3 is TGTGCAAGTCGCGGACGGGACGGTGAAAATCAGCCCCAGCATTTT.

Written as DNA, the CDR3 is TGTGCCAGCAGCCAAGAAGGTGAGCTGAGGACAGGGAAAAACATTCAGTACTTC. Translating gives CASSQEGELRTGKNIQYF. The chain carries TRBV4-2 and TRBJ2-4; the match to TRBD1 covers 8 bases. CDR1 and CDR2 from the germline V gene are LGHNA and YNFKEQ. This CDR3 region has 18 residues. V was clipped by 0 bases and J by 4 bases; unmatched bases: 11.

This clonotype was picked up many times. DNA of the CDR3: TGTGCCAGCAGCTTAGCTTACGGAGGGGTCCATGAGCAGTTCTTC. It encodes CASSLAYGGVHEQFF. The V gene is TRBV7-9, the J gene TRBJ2-1; TRBD2 might be the D (6 bases). V was pared by 0 bases and J by 8 bases, with 14 bases between. The CDR3 totals 15 residues. Germline values: CDR1 SEHNR, CDR2 FQNEAQ (reference sequence).

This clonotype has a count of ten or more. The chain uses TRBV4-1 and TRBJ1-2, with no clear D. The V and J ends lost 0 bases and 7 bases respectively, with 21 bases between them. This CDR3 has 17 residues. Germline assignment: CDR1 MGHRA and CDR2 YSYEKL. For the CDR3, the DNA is TGCGCCAGCAGCCAAGATATTCCGGGTCCCATCGACGCTGGCTACACCTTC. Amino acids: CASSQDIPGPIDAGYTF.

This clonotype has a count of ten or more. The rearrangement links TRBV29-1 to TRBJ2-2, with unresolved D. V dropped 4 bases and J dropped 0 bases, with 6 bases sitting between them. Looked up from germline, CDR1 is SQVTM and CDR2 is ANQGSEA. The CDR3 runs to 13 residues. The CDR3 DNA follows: TGCAGCGTTGCTATGTCGAACACCGGGGAGCTGTTTTTT. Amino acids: CSVAMSNTGELFF.

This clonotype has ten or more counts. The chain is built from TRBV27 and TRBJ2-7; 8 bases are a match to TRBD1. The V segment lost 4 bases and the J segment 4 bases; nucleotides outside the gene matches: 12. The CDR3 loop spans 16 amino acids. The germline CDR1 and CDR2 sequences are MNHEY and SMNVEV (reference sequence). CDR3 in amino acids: CASSSAGRGRLYEQYF. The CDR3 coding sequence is TGTGCCAGCAGTTCCGCGGGCAGGGGGCGCTTGTACGAGCAGTACTTC.

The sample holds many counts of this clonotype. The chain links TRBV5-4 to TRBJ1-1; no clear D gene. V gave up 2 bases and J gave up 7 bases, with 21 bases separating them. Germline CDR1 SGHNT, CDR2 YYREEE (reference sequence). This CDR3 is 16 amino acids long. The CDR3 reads CASSLMETIISSEAFF. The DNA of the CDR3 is TGTGCCAGCAGCTTAATGGAGACTATAATCTCGAGTGAAGCTTTCTTT.

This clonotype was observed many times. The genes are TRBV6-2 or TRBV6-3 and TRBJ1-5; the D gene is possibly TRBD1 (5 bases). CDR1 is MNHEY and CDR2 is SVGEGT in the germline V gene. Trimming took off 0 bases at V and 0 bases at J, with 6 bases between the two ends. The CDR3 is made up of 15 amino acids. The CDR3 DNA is TGTGCCAGCAGTTACTCGACAGATAGCAATCAGCCCCAGCATTTT. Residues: CASSYSTDSNQPQHF.

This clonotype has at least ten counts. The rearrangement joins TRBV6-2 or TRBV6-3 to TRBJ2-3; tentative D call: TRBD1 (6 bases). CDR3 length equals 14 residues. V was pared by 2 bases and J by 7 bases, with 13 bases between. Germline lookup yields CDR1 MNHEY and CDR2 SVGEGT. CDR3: CASSYATGTNTQYF. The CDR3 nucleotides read TGTGCCAGCAGTTACGCCACAGGGACGAATACGCAGTATTTT.

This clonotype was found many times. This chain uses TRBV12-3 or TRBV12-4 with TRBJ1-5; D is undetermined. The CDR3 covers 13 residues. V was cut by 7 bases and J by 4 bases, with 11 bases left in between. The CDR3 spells CASTPGENQPQHF. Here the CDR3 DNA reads TGTGCCAGCACCCCTGGGGAGAATCAGCCCCAGCATTTT.

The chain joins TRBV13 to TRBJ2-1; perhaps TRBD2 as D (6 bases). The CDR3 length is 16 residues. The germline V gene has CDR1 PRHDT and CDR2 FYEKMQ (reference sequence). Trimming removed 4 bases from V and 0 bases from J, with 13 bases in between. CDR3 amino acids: CASSSGLTHSYNEQFF. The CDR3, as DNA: TGTGCCAGCAGCTCCGGACTAACGCACTCCTACAATGAGCAGTTCTTC.

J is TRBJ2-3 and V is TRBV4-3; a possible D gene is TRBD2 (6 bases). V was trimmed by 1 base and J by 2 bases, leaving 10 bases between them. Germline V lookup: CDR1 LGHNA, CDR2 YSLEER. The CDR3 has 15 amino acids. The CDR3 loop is CASSQGRGVTDTQYF. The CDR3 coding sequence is TGCGCCAGCAGCCAAGGGCGGGGTGTCACAGATACGCAGTATTTT.

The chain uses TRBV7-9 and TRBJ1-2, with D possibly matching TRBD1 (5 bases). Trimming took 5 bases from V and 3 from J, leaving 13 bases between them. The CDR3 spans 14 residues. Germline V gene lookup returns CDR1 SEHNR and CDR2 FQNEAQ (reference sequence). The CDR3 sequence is CASSPRDGDYGYTF. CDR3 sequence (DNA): TGTGCCAGCAGCCCCCGGGACGGAGACTATGGCTACACCTTC.

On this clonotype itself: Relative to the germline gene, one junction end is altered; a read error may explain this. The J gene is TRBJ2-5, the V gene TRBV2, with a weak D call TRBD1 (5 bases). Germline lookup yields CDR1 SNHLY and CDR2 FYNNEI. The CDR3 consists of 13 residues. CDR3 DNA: TGTGCCAGCAGTGAACATGGGGCCGAGACCCGGTACTTC. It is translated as CASSEHGAETRYF.

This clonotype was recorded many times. CDR3 protein: CASSIRTRGLTEAFF. CDR3 DNA sequence: TGTGCCAGCAGTATTAGGACAAGGGGCTTGACTGAAGCTTTCTTT. The chain carries TRBV12-3 or TRBV12-4 and TRBJ1-1; D may be TRBD1 (5 bases). V was shortened by 5 bases and J by 5 bases, with 18 bases between the two germline ends. The CDR3 has 15 residues.

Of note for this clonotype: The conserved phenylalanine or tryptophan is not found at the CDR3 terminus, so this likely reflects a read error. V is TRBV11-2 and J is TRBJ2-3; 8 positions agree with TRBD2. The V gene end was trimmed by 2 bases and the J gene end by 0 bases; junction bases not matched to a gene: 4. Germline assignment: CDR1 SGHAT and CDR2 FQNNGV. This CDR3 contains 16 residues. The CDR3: CASSLRSGGSTDTQYL. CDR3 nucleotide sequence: TGTGCCAGCAGCTTAAGAAGCGGGGGTAGCACAGATACGCAGTATTTA.

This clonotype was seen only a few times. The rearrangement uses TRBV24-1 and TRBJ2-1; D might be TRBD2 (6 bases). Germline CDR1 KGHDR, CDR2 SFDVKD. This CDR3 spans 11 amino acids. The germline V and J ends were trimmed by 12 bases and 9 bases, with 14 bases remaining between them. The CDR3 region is CARGKAGEQFF. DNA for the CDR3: TGTGCCCGCGGTAAAGCGGGTGAGCAGTTCTTC.

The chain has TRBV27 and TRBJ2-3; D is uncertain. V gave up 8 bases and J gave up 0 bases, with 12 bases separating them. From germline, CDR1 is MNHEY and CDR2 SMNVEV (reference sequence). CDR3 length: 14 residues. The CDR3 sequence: CASSKLSSTDTQYF. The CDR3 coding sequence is TGTGCCAGCTCGAAACTTTCCAGCACAGATACGCAGTATTTT.

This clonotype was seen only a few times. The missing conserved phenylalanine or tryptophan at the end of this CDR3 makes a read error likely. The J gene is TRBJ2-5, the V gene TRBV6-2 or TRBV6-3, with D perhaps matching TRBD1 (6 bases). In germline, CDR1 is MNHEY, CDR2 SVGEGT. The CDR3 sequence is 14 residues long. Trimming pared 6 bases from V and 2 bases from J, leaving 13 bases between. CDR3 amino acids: CASSQDRYQETQYS. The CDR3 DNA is TGTGCCAGCAGCCAGGACAGATATCAAGAGACCCAGTACTCC.

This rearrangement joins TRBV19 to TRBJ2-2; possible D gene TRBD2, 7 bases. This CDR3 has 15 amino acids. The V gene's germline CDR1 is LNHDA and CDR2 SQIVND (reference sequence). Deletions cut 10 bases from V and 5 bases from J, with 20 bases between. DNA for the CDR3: TGTGCCACCCCGAGGGGGGGGGGGCAGACCGGGGAGCTGTTTTTT. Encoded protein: CATPRGGGQTGELFF.

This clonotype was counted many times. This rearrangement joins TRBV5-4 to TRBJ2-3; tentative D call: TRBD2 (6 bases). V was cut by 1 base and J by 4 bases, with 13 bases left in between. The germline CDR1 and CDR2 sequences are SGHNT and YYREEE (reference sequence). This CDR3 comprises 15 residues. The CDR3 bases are TGTGCCAGCAGCTTGCTGGGGGGATATGCAGATACGCAGTATTTT. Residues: CASSLLGGYADTQYF. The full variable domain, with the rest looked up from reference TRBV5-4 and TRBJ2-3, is ETGVTQSPTHLIKTRGQQVTLRCSSQSGHNTVSWYQQALGQGPQFIFQYYREEENGRGNFPPRFSGLQFPNYSSELNVNALELDDSALYLCASSLLGGYADTQYFGPGTRLTVL.